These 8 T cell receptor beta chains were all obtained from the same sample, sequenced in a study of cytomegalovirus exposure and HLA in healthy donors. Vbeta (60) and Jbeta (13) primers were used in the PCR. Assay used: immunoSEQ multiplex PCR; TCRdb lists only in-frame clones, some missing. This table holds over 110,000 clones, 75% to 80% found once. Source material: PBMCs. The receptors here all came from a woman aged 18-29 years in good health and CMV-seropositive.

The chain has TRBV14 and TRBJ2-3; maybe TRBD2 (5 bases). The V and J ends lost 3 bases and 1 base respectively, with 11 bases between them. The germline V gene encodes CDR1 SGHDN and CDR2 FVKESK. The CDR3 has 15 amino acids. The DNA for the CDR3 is TGTGCCAGCAGCCACCCCGGGAAAGGCACAGATACGCAGTATTTT. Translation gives CASSHPGKGTDTQYF.

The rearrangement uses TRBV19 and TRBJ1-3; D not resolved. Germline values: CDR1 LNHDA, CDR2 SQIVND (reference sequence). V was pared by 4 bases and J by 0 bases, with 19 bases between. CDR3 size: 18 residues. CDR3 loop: CASSRWFDETGSGNTIYF. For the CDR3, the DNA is TGTGCCAGTAGTAGGTGGTTTGACGAAACGGGCTCTGGAAACACCATATATTTT. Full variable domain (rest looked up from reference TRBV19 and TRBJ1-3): DGGITQSPKYLFRKEGQNVTLSCEQNLNHDAMYWYRQDPGQGLRLIYYSQIVNDFQKGDIAEGYSVSREKKESFPLTVTSAQKNPTAFYLCASSRWFDETGSGNTIYFGEGSWLTVV.

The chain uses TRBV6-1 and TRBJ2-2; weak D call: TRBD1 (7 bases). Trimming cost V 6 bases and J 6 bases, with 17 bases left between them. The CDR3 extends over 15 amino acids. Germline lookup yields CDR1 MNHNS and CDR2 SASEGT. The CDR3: CASRPEEGASGELFF. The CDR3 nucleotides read TGTGCCAGCAGACCCGAGGAGGGGGCCTCCGGGGAGCTGTTTTTT.

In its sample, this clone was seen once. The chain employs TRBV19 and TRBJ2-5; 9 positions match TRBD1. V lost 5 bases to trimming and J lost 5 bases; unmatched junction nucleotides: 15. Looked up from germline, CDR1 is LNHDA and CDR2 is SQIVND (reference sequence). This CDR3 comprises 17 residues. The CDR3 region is CASSLTWPGTGRETQYF. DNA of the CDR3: TGTGCCAGTAGTCTCACCTGGCCCGGGACAGGGCGGGAGACCCAGTACTTC.

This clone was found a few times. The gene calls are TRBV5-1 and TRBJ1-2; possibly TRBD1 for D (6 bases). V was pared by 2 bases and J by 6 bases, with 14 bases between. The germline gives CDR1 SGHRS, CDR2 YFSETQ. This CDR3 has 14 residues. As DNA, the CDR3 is TGCGCCAGCAGCTTTGGTGGGGGCGCGGATGGCTACACCTTC. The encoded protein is CASSFGGGADGYTF.

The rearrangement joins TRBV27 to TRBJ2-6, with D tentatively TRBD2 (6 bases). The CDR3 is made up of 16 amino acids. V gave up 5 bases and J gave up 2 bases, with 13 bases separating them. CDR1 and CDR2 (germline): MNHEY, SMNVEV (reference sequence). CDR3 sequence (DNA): TGTGCCAGCAGTATCCTCGGGGAGGCTGGGGCCAACGTCCTGACTTTC. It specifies CASSILGEAGANVLTF.

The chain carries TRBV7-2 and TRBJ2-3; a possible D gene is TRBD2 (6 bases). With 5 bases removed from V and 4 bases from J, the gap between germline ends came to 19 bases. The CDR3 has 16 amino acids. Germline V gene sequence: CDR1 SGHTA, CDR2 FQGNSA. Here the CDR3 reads CASSRGTDPWADTQYF. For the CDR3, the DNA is TGTGCCAGCAGCCGCGGGACGGACCCTTGGGCAGATACGCAGTATTTT.

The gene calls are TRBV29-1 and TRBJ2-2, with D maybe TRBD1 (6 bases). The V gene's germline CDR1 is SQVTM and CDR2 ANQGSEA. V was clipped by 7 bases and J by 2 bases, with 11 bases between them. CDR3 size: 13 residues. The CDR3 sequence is CSAEGHNTGELFF. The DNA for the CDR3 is TGCAGCGCCGAGGGACACAACACCGGGGAGCTGTTTTTT.